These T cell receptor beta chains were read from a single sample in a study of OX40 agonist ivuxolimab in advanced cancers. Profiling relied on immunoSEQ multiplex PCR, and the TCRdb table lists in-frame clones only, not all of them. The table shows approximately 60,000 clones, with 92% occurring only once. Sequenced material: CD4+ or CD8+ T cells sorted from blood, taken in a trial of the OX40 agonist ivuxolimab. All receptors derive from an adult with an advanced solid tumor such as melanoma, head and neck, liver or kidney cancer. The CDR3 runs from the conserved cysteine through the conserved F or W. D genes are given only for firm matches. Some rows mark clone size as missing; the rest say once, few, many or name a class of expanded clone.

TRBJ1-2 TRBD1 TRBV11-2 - TGTGCCAGCAGCTTAGGGGACAGAAAAAACTATGGCTACACCTTC CASSLGDRKNYGYTF
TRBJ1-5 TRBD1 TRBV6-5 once TGTGCCAGCAGAAACAGGGGTAGCAATCAGCCCCAGCATTTT CASRNRGSNQPQHF
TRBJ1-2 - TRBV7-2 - TGTGCCAGCAGCTTAGAGGGTAACAGCTACACCTTC CASSLEGNSYTF
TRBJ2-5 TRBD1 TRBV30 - TGTGCCTGGTCATTGGGACAGGGGTCCCAAGAGACCCAGTACTTC CAWSLGQGSQETQYF
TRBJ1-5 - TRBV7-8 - TGTGCCAGCAGCGTTACGATGAGGGGGGACGGGCAGCCCCAGCATTTT CASSVTMRGDGQPQHF
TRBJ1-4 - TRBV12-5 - TGTGCTAGTGGTTCGATACAGGGTCCTAATGAAAAACTGTTTTTT CASGSIQGPNEKLFF
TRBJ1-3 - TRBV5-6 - TGTGCCAGCAGCCCGGGGGGGGCAGACACCATATATTTT CASSPGGADTIYF
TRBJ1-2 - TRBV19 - TGTGCCAGTAGTAACCAGCAAAGCTATGGCTACACCTTC CASSNQQSYGYTF
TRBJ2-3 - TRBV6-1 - TGTGCCAGCAGGAGGGGGCAAGCGGGGGATACGCAGTATTTT CASRRGQAGDTQYF
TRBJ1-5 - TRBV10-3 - TGTGCCATCTCCCAAAGGGGGGGCGGAGGGTTTGGCAATCAGCCCCAGCATTTT CAISQRGGGGFGNQPQHF
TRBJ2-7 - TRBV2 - TGTGCCAGCAGTGAAGCCGTGGTCTACGAGCAGTACTTC CASSEAVVYEQYF
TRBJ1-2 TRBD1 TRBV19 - TGTGCCAGTAGTCCCGAGACAGGGCAAATAGAAGGCTACACCTTC CASSPETGQIEGYTF
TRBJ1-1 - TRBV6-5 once TGTGCCAGCATCATGGGGAACACTGAAGCTTTCTTT CASIMGNTEAFF
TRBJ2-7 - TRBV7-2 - TGTGCCAGCAGCATAAGGGTATTCGGCGGCTCCTACGAGCAGTACTTC CASSIRVFGGSYEQYF
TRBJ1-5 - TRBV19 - TGTGCCAGTAGTATAGGACGGGCTAGCAATCAGCCCCAGCATTTT CASSIGRASNQPQHF
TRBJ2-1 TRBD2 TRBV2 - TGTGCCAGCAGTCCCCGGACTAGCGGGAGCGTTTGGCAGTTCTTC CASSPRTSGSVWQFF
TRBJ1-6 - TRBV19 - TGTGCCAGTAGTAGAGCTGAGGGAGCCCTCCACTTT CASSRAEGALHF
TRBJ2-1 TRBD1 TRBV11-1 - TGTGCCAGCAGCTTAAATCCCGTAAGGGGGCTGCACAATGAGCAGTTCTTC CASSLNPVRGLHNEQFF
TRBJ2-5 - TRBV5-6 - TGTGCCAGCAGCTACACAGGGTTCCAAGAGACCCAGTACTTC CASSYTGFQETQYF
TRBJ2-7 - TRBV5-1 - TGCGCCAGCAGCTTTGGGGCGGGGTCCTACGAGCAGTACTTC CASSFGAGSYEQYF
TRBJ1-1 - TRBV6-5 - TGTGCCAGCAGTTCTTGGGGGACTGAAGCTTTCTTT CASSSWGTEAFF
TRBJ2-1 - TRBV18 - TGTGCCAGCTCACCAGTGCAGAATGAGCAGTTCTTC CASSPVQNEQFF
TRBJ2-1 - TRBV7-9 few TGTGCCAGCAGCTTAGGGGTAGGCAACGGGAATGAGCAGTTCTTC CASSLGVGNGNEQFF
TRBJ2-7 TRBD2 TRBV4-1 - TGCGCCAGCAGCCAAGATCGAGGCGGGAGCCCCTACGAGCAGTACTTC CASSQDRGGSPYEQYF
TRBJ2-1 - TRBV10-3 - TGTGCCATCAGGGCCGGGGGCGATTATGAGCAGTTCTTC CAIRAGGDYEQFF
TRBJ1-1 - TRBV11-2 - TGTGCCAGCAGCCACGAGGGTAACACTGAAGCTTTCTTT CASSHEGNTEAFF
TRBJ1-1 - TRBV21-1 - TGTGCCAGCAGCAAAGGTACAGGAATGAACACTGAAGCTTTCTTT CASSKGTGMNTEAFF
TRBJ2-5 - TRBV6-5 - TGTGCCAGCAGTCACCAAGAGACCCAGTACTTC CASSHQETQYF
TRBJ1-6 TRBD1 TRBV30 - TGTGCCTGGAGCCCGGGACAGGGGTATTCACCCCTCCACTTT CAWSPGQGYSPLHF